Sequencing of this TCR beta chain was carried out in a study of T cells after yellow fever vaccination. Overall study: SMART-Seq v4 Ultra Low Input handled preparation of low-cell-number fractions. The study's findings and limits: Researchers cautioned that FACS-sorted repertoires could harbor abundant clonotypes contaminating from the bulk population. The secondary response was weaker but peaked faster, day 5 versus 15. Most primary-vaccination clones reappeared after the booster (less than 98% CD4, approximately 88% CD8).

TCRdb called the 5' RACE reads again in MiXCR, with one record for every CDR3 protein. The profile shows fewer than 350,000 distinct CDR3 sequences, roughly 3.5% of them singletons. This clonotype was seen only a few times. Its target is not known. The CDR3 has 15 residues. The germline V gene has CDR1 SNHLY and CDR2 FYNNEI. V lost 3 bases and J lost 8, with 16 bases in between. The material sequenced was PBMCs, taken on the day of the yellow fever booster vaccination. V is TRBV2 and J is TRBJ1-4; possible D gene TRBD1, 5 bases. This receptor was taken from a young man who received the YFV17D yellow fever vaccine. The CDR3 region has the DNA TGTGCCAGCAGTGACGGGGGGACGGCTGTCGAAAAACTGTTTTTT. Protein product: CASSDGGTAVEKLFF. Drawing the rest from reference TRBV2 and TRBJ1-4, the complete variable domain is EPEVTQTPSHQVTQMGQEVILRCVPISNHLYFYWYRQILGQKVEFLVSFYNNEISEKSEIFDDQFSVERPDGSNFTLKIRSTKLEDSAMYFCASSDGGTAVEKLFFGSGTQLSVL.